This entry is about one TCR beta chain. This sample is drawn from a study of blood T cell repertoires in COVID-19. Sequencing used immunoSEQ multiplex PCR; TCRdb keeps in-frame clones, though not all of them. The sample carries hundreds of thousands of clones, approximately 80% recorded once. This CDR3 comprises 13 residues. Trimming shortened V by 5 bases and J by 2 bases, and 9 bases separated the two germline ends. CDR1 ENHRY and CDR2 SYGVKD come from the germline V gene. The TCR originated in a man aged 25-40 years with acute COVID-19. The specimen sequenced was PBMCs or T cells enriched from blood (not recorded which). The chain joins TRBV10-3 to TRBJ1-2; D remains ambiguous. The CDR3 spells CAISKNTNYGYTF. The CDR3, as DNA: TGTGCCATCAGTAAGAACACCAACTATGGCTACACCTTC.